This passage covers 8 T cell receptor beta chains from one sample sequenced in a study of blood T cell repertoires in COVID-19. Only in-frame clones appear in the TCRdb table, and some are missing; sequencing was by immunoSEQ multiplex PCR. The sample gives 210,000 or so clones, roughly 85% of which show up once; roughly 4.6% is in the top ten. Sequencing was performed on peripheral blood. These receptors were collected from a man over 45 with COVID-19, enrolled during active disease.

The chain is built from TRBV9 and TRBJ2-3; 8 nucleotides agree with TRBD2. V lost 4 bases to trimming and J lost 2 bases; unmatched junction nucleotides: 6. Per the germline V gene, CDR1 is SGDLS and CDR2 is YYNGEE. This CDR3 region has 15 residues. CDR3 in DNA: TGTGCCAGCAGCTCAAATAGCGGGGACACAGATACGCAGTATTTT. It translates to CASSSNSGDTDTQYF.

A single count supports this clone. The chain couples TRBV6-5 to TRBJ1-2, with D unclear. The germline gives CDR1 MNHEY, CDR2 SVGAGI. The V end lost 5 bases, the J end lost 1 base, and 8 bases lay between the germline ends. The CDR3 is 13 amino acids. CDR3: CASSITLNYGYTF. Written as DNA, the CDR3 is TGTGCCAGCAGTATAACTCTTAACTATGGCTACACCTTC.

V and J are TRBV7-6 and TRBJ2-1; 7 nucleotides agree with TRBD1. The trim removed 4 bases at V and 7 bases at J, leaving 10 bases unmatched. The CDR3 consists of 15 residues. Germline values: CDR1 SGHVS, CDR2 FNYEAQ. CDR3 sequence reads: CASSSQGTEFNEQFF. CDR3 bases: TGTGCCAGCAGCTCACAGGGGACAGAATTTAATGAGCAGTTCTTC.

The CDR3 spells CASSRDNSYEQYF. CDR3 nucleotide sequence: TGCGCCAGCAGTCGGGACAATTCCTACGAGCAGTACTTC. The rearrangement uses TRBV5-1 and TRBJ2-7; a possible D gene is TRBD1 (6 bases). The ends were cut back, 5 bases at V and 1 base at J, with 10 bases in the middle. Germline lookup yields CDR1 SGHRS and CDR2 YFSETQ. The CDR3 loop spans 13 amino acids.

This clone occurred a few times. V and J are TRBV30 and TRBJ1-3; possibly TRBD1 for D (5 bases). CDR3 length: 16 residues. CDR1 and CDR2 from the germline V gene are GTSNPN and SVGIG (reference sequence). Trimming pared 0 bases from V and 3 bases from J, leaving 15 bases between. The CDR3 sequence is CAWSVQFAGFGNTIYF. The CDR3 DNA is TGTGCCTGGAGTGTACAATTTGCAGGGTTTGGAAACACCATATATTTT. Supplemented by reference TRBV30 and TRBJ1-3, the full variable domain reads SQTIHQWPATLVQPVGSPLSLECTVEGTSNPNLYWYRQAAGRGLQLLFYSVGIGQISSEVPQNLSASRPQDRQFILSSKKLLLSDSGFYLCAWSVQFAGFGNTIYFGEGSWLTVV.

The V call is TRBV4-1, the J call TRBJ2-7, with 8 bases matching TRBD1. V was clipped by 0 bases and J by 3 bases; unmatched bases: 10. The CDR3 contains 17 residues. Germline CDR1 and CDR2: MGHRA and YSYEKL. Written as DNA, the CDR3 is TGCGCCAGCAGCCAAGAATCATACGGGACAGGAGTCTACGAGCAGTACTTC. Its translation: CASSQESYGTGVYEQYF.

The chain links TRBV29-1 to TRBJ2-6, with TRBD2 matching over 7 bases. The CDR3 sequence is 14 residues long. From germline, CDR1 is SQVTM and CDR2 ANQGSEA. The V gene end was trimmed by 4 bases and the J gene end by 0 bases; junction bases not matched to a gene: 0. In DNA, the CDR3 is TGCAGCGTTGGGGGGGGCTCTGGGGCCAACGTCCTGACTTTC. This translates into CSVGGGSGANVLTF.

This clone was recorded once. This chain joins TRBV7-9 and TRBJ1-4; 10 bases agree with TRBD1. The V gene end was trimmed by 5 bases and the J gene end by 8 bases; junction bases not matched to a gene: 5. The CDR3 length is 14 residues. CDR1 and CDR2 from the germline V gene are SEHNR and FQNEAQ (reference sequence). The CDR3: CASSRTGGNEKLFF. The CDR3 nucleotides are TGTGCCAGCAGCCGGACAGGGGGTAACGAAAAACTGTTTTTT.